Below are 29 T cell receptor beta chains sequenced from a single sample in a study of human T cells and chemical hapten exposure. TCRdb called the RACE reads again in MiXCR, with one record for every CDR3 protein. This sample carries roughly 100,000 distinct CDR3 sequences, 8% to 13% of them seen once, and the ten largest clones take 3% to 4.5%. Documented time point: patch test 1, 2 weeks after DPC sensitization. This sample's treatment: therapeutic diphenylcyclopropenone sensitization with weekly scalp DPC. Sequences were derived from whole blood, sampled in connection with sensitization to the hapten diphenylcyclopropenone (DPC). The receptors shown here come from a woman aged 40 to 49 with alopecia areata. Some clones in this sample may be carry-over from other donors' samples.

This clonotype showed up just a few times. V usage is TRBV3-1 and J usage is TRBJ2-1, with 9 bases aligning to TRBD2. The CDR3 sequence is 15 residues long. V shed 3 bases and J 9 bases; nucleotides not matched to a gene: 9. CDR1 and CDR2 from the germline V gene are LGHDT and YNNKEL (reference sequence). CDR3 sequence reads: CASSQRLAVEVEQFF. CDR3 coding DNA: TGTGCCAGCAGCCAGAGACTAGCGGTAGAGGTTGAGCAGTTCTTC.

This clonotype has only a few counts. V gene TRBV9 combines with J gene TRBJ1-2, with a weak D call TRBD1 (5 bases). From germline, CDR1 is SGDLS and CDR2 YYNGEE. Trimming took off 4 bases at V and 4 bases at J, with 11 bases between the two ends. The CDR3 spans 13 residues. The CDR3 reads CASSQGTGYGYTF. The CDR3 DNA sequence: TGTGCCAGCAGCCAAGGGACGGGCTATGGCTACACCTTC.

The rearrangement links TRBV6-2 or TRBV6-3 to TRBJ2-1; TRBD2 aligns across 13 bases. CDR3 length equals 18 residues. The germline V gene has CDR1 MNHEY and CDR2 SVGEGT. Here the CDR3 DNA reads TGTGCAGCAACGGGACTAGCGGGAATCGATAGTTGGAACAATGAGCAGTTCTTC. Translated: CAATGLAGIDSWNNEQFF.

Many counts were recorded for this clonotype. The chain carries TRBV28 and TRBJ2-5, with TRBD2 matching over 8 bases. The CDR3 consists of 14 residues. Germline CDR1 MDHEN, CDR2 SYDVKM. Unmatched junction bases numbered 6, after V lost 5 bases and J lost 4 bases. The CDR3 nucleotides are TGTGCCAGCAGTCTAACTAGCGGTAGAGAGACCCAGTACTTC. Residues: CASSLTSGRETQYF.

The chain has TRBV10-2 and TRBJ2-7; D not resolved. From germline, CDR1 is WSHSY and CDR2 SAAADI. Trimming left V 4 bases short and J 2 bases short, with 3 bases between. The CDR3 totals 11 residues. CDR3 residues: CASSVAYEQYF. Written as DNA, the CDR3 is TGCGCCAGCAGTGTAGCCTACGAGCAGTACTTC.

V gene TRBV6-1 combines with J gene TRBJ2-5, with a possible D match to TRBD1 (6 bases). There are 15 residues in the CDR3. Per the germline V gene, CDR1 is MNHNS and CDR2 is SASEGT. V was shortened by 1 base and J by 3 bases, with 12 bases between the two germline ends. The CDR3 DNA follows: TGTGCCAGCAGTGAAGTAACGGGACAAAAAGAGACCCAGTACTTC. This codes for CASSEVTGQKETQYF.

This clonotype was observed many times. V is TRBV11-2 and J is TRBJ2-1; D remains ambiguous. The V gene's germline CDR1 is SGHAT and CDR2 FQNNGV. The germline V and J ends were trimmed by 4 bases and 8 bases, with 18 bases remaining between them. The CDR3 contains 15 residues. This CDR3 reads CASSWRLLPGDEQFF. The CDR3 DNA reads as TGTGCCAGCAGCTGGCGGTTACTACCTGGGGATGAGCAGTTCTTC.

There are many counts of this clonotype. The chain is built from TRBV18 and TRBJ2-3; D unclear. V was clipped by 5 bases and J by 6 bases, with 15 bases between them. The CDR3 has 14 residues. The V gene's germline CDR1 is KGHSH and CDR2 LQKENI. This CDR3 is CASSSRFRLDTQYF. The DNA of the CDR3 is TGTGCCAGCTCATCACGATTTCGGCTGGATACGCAGTATTTT.

There are a few counts of this clonotype. The chain is built from TRBV5-1 and TRBJ2-5; 10 nucleotides line up with TRBD1. J gave up 4 bases and V 1 base, and 4 bases lay outside the gene matches. Per germline, CDR1 SGHRS and CDR2 YFSETQ. This CDR3 comprises 15 residues. For the CDR3, the DNA is TGCGCCAGCAGCTTGTCCGGGACAGGGGCAGAGACCCAGTACTTC. It yields the protein CASSLSGTGAETQYF.

This clonotype was seen ten or more times. The J gene is TRBJ1-1, the V gene TRBV20-1; TRBD1 might be the D (5 bases). CDR3 length: 12 residues. CDR1 and CDR2 (germline): DFQATT, SNEGSKA (reference sequence). Trimming removed 1 base at V and 11 bases at J, with 14 bases between. The CDR3 sequence is CSARVLDRLAFF. As DNA, the CDR3 is TGCAGTGCTAGAGTCCTTGACAGACTGGCTTTCTTT.

The V gene is TRBV12-3 or TRBV12-4, the J gene TRBJ1-5; maybe TRBD1 (5 bases). The CDR3 consists of 15 residues. The V end lost 2 bases, the J end lost 3 bases, and 11 bases lay between the germline ends. CDR3 amino acids: CASSLFAGNNQPQHF. The DNA of the CDR3 is TGTGCCAGCAGTTTATTTGCAGGGAACAATCAGCCCCAGCATTTT.

CDR3 sequence (DNA): TGCAGTGCTAGAAGGGCCGATGAGCAGTTCTTC. Protein sequence: CSARRADEQFF. The rearrangement uses TRBV20-1 and TRBJ2-1; D remains ambiguous. The V end was cut by 2 bases, the J end by 8 bases, with 7 bases between. From germline, CDR1 is DFQATT and CDR2 SNEGSKA (reference sequence). The CDR3 length is 11 residues.

This clonotype has a count of ten or more. This chain joins TRBV7-9 and TRBJ2-7; 7 nucleotides line up with TRBD2. The CDR3 is 15 residues long. Trimming took 6 bases from V and 4 from J; bases not matched to a gene: 12. From germline, CDR1 is SEHNR and CDR2 FQNEAQ (reference sequence). This CDR3 is CASSAGGSTFYEQYF. DNA for the CDR3: TGTGCCAGCAGTGCCGGCGGGAGTACCTTTTACGAGCAGTACTTC.

The genes are TRBV6-2 or TRBV6-3 and TRBJ2-6; a weak D match, TRBD1 (6 bases). CDR3 length equals 16 residues. Trimming removed 2 bases at V and 4 bases at J, with 12 bases between. The germline CDR1 and CDR2 sequences are MNHEY and SVGEGT. In DNA, the CDR3 is TGTGCCAGCAGTTACCACAGGGTCGGCGGGGCCAACGTCCTGACTTTC. Its protein product is CASSYHRVGGANVLTF.

The chain is built from TRBV20-1 and TRBJ2-7; 11 positions match TRBD1. CDR3 length: 15 residues. The germline V gene encodes CDR1 DFQATT and CDR2 SNEGSKA (reference sequence). J lost 4 bases, V lost 2 bases, and 7 bases had no gene match. CDR3 in DNA: TGCAGTGCTAGAAACATCGGACAGGGGGCATACGAGCAGTACTTC. This encodes CSARNIGQGAYEQYF.

There are many counts of this clonotype. The rearrangement uses TRBV7-3 and TRBJ2-2, with 10 bases matching TRBD2. This CDR3 region has 18 residues. Per germline, CDR1 SGHTA and CDR2 FQGTGA. The ends lost 4 bases at V and 6 bases at J; junction bases unmatched: 14. CDR3 residues: CASSSTSGVPGRAGELFF. The CDR3, as DNA: TGTGCCAGCAGCTCAACTAGCGGGGTCCCCGGGAGGGCCGGGGAGCTGTTTTTT.

The table lists this clonotype with many counts. The J gene is TRBJ2-3, the V gene TRBV7-2; TRBD1 might be the D (6 bases). CDR1 and CDR2 from the germline V gene are SGHTA and FQGNSA. This CDR3 has 15 amino acids. V lost 5 bases and J 3 bases, leaving 15 bases between the germline ends. The DNA for the CDR3 is TGTGCCAGCAGCCACGGACAGCCCCGTACAGATACGCAGTATTTT. It specifies CASSHGQPRTDTQYF.

This clonotype has a handful of counts. This sequence joins TRBV7-8 and TRBJ2-7; D is possibly TRBD2 (6 bases). Trimming took off 8 bases at V and 2 bases at J, with 16 bases between the two ends. The CDR3 runs to 14 residues. Germline assignment: CDR1 SGHVS and CDR2 FQNEAQ. The CDR3 is CASAVRERTYEQYF. CDR3 DNA: TGTGCCAGCGCTGTTCGGGAGCGGACCTACGAGCAGTACTTC.

CDR3 sequence reads: CARSQGAANYGYTF. The CDR3 DNA follows: TGTGCCCGTAGTCAGGGCGCTGCTAACTATGGCTACACCTTC. V usage is TRBV30 and J usage is TRBJ1-2; possible D gene TRBD1, 5 bases. V dropped 8 bases and J dropped 0 bases, with 16 bases sitting between them. The CDR3 length is 14 residues. Germline CDR1 GTSNPN, CDR2 SVGIG (reference sequence).

V and J are TRBV5-1 and TRBJ2-3; D call uncertain. Germline lookup yields CDR1 SGHRS and CDR2 YFSETQ. CDR3 size: 12 residues. V was trimmed by 4 bases and J by 8 bases, leaving 11 bases between them. The DNA of the CDR3 is TGCGCCAGCAGCCGAGACTCTGCTACGCAGTATTTT. As protein: CASSRDSATQYF.

This clonotype has a count of ten or more. V is TRBV25-1 and J is TRBJ2-2; D is perhaps TRBD1 (7 bases). The germline gives CDR1 MGHDK, CDR2 SYGVNS. The V end was cut by 8 bases, the J end by 5 bases, with 15 bases between. This CDR3 is 14 amino acids long. CDR3 amino acids: CASGRQGGTGELFF. In nucleotides, the CDR3 is TGTGCCAGCGGTAGACAGGGAGGAACCGGGGAGCTGTTTTTT.

This clonotype was recorded a few times. The rearrangement links TRBV11-2 to TRBJ2-3; the match to TRBD2 covers 7 bases. Germline CDR1 reads SGHAT; CDR2 reads FQNNGV. V lost 5 bases, J lost 0 bases, and 8 bases stayed unmatched. The CDR3 length is 16 residues. This chain's CDR3 is CASSLSGTWSTDTQYF. As DNA, the CDR3 is TGTGCCAGCAGCCTCAGCGGGACGTGGAGCACAGATACGCAGTATTTT. The full variable domain, in which reference TRBV11-2 and TRBJ2-3 provide the parts outside the CDR3, is EAGVAQSPRYKIIEKRQSVAFWCNPISGHATLYWYQQILGQGPKLLIQFQNNGVVDDSQLPKDRFSAERLKGVDSTLKIQPAKLEDSAVYLCASSLSGTWSTDTQYFGPGTRLTVL.

This clonotype has a handful of counts. V gene TRBV12-3 or TRBV12-4 combines with J gene TRBJ2-5; 8 bases match TRBD1. There are 16 residues in the CDR3. J lost 5 bases, V lost 4 bases, and 12 bases had no gene match. CDR3 sequence: CASSSDRAVTGETQYF. CDR3 coding DNA: TGTGCCAGCAGTTCGGACAGGGCCGTAACGGGGGAGACCCAGTACTTC.

This clonotype showed up just a few times. J is TRBJ2-3 and V is TRBV6-2 or TRBV6-3, with a weak D call TRBD2 (5 bases). V lost 2 bases and J 2 bases, leaving 8 bases between the germline ends. Germline CDR1 and CDR2: MNHEY and SVGEGT. This CDR3 comprises 14 residues. The DNA for the CDR3 is TGTGCCAGCAGTTACGGAGGCCTCACAGATACGCAGTATTTT. It specifies CASSYGGLTDTQYF.

This clonotype has a count of ten or more. The V and J genes are TRBV10-3 and TRBJ2-1, with TRBD2 matching over 10 bases. The trim removed 10 bases at V and 6 bases at J, leaving 12 bases unmatched. This CDR3 has 15 residues. Germline values: CDR1 ENHRY, CDR2 SYGVKD. CDR3 residues: CATSLLAGFSNEQFF. The CDR3 bases are TGTGCCACCTCCCTACTAGCGGGGTTCTCCAATGAGCAGTTCTTC.

This rearrangement joins TRBV2 to TRBJ1-4; D is uncertain. Germline V gene data show CDR1 as SNHLY and CDR2 as FYNNEI. The CDR3 loop spans 15 amino acids. Trimming took off 5 bases at V and 0 bases at J, with 10 bases between the two ends. CDR3 coding DNA: TGTGCCAGCAGTTCCGACGGGGCAACTAATGAAAAACTGTTTTTT. It translates to CASSSDGATNEKLFF.

The table lists this clonotype with many counts. The J gene is TRBJ2-3, the V gene TRBV10-2; 9 positions agree with TRBD2. The CDR3 has 12 amino acids. Germline lookup yields CDR1 WSHSY and CDR2 SAAADI. V shed 11 bases, J shed 4 bases, and the junction held 4 bases outside the gene matches. The CDR3 bases are TGCGCCTCAGCGGGAGGCGCAGATACGCAGTATTTT. Protein product: CASAGGADTQYF.

This clonotype was counted ten times or more. The chain carries TRBV7-2 and TRBJ2-7, with D possibly matching TRBD2 (6 bases). The V and J ends lost 0 bases and 0 bases respectively, with 12 bases between them. There are 16 residues in the CDR3. Germline V gene data show CDR1 as SGHTA and CDR2 as FQGNSA. The CDR3 coding sequence is TGTGCCAGCAGCTTAGCGCTGGCTAGCGCCTCCTACGAGCAGTACTTC. Protein: CASSLALASASYEQYF.

This clonotype was counted at least ten times. The genes are TRBV25-1 and TRBJ2-1; D is tentatively TRBD1 or TRBD2 (5 bases each). CDR1 is MGHDK and CDR2 is SYGVNS in the germline V gene. CDR3 length: 17 residues. V was trimmed by 2 bases and J by 3 bases, leaving 17 bases between them. The CDR3 DNA reads TGTGCCAGCAGTGAAGGGGGTCCCCTGTCCCTCTACAATGAGCAGTTCTTC. Translation: CASSEGGPLSLYNEQFF.